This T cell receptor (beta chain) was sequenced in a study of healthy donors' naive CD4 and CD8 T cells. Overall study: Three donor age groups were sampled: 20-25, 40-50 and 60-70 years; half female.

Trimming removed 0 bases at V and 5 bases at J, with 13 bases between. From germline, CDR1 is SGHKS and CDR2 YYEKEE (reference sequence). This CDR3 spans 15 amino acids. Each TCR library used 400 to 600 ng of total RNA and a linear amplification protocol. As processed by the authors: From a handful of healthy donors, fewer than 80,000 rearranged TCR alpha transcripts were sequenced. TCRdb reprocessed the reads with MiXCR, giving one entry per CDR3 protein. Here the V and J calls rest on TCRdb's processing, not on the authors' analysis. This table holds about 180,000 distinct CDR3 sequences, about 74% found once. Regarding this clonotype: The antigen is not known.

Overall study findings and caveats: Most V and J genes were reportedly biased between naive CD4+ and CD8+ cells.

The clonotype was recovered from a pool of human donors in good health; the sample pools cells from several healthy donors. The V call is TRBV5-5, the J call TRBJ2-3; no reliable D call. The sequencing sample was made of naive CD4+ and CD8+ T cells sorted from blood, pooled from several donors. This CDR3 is CASSLDMELQDTQYF. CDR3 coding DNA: TGTGCCAGCAGCTTGGATATGGAACTACAAGATACGCAGTATTTT.